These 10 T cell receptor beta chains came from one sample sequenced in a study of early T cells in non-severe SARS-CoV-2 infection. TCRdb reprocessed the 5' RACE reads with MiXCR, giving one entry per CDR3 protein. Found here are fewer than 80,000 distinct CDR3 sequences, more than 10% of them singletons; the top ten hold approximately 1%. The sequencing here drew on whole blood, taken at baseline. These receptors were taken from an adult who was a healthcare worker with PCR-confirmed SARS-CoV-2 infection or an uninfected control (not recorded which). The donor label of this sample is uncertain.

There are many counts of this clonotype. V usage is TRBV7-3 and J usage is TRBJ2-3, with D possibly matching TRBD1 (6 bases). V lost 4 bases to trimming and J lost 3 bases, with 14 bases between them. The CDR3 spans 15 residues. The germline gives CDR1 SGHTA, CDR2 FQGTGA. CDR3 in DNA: TGTGCCAGCAGCTCGGAAGGGGGAAGGACAGATACGCAGTATTTT. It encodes CASSSEGGRTDTQYF.

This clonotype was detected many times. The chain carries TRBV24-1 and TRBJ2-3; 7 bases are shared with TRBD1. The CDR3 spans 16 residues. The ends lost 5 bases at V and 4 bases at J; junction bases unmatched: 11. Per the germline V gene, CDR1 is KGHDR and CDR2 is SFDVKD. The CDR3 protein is CATSGTQGKSADTQYF. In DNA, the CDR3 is TGTGCCACCAGTGGGACACAGGGGAAAAGCGCAGATACGCAGTATTTT.

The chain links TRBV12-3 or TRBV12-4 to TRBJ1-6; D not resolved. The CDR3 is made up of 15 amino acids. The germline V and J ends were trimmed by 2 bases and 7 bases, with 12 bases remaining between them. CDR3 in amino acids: CASSLIATANSPLHF. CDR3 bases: TGTGCCAGCAGTTTAATTGCTACAGCCAATTCACCCCTCCACTTT.

The CDR3 loop reads CASSVKGQPISYNEQFF. CDR3 nucleotides: TGTGCCAGCAGCGTAAAGGGACAGCCAATCTCCTACAATGAGCAGTTCTTC. The chain joins TRBV9 to TRBJ2-1; TRBD1 aligns across 7 bases. Germline CDR1 and CDR2: SGDLS and YYNGEE. There are 17 residues in the CDR3. The junction had 7 bases not matched to a gene; V was cut back by 1 base and J by 0 bases.

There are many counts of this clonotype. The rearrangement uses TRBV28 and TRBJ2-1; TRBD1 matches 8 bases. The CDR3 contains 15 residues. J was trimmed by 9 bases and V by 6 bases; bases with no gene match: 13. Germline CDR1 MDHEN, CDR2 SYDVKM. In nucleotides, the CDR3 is TGTGCCAGCAGCCTGACAGGGGATTGGCACAGTGAGCAGTTCTTC. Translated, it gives CASSLTGDWHSEQFF.

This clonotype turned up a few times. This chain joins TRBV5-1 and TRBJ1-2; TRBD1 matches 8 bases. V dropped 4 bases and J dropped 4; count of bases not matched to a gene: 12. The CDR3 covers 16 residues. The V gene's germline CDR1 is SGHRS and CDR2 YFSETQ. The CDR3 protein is CASSPSAAGGAYGYTF. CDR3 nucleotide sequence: TGCGCCAGCAGCCCCTCTGCGGCAGGGGGCGCCTATGGCTACACCTTC.

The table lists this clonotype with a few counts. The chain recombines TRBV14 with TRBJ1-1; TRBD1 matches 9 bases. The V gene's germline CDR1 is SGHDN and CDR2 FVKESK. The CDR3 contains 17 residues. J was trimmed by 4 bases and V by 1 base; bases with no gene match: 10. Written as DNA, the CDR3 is TGTGCCAGCAGCCAAGGGGGGACAGGGAATCTTGGCACTGAAGCTTTCTTT. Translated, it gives CASSQGGTGNLGTEAFF. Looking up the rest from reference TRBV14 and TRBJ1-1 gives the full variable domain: EAGVTQFPSHSVIEKGQTVTLRCDPISGHDNLYWYRRVMGKEIKFLLHFVKESKQDESGMPNNRFLAERTGGTYSTLKVQPAELEDSGVYFCASSQGGTGNLGTEAFFGQGTRLTVV.

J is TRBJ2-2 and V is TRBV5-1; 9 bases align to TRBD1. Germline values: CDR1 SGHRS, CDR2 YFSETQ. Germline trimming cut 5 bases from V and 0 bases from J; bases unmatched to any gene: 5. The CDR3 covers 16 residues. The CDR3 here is CASRRTGATNTGELFF. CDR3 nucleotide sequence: TGCGCCAGCAGAAGGACAGGGGCTACGAACACCGGGGAGCTGTTTTTT.

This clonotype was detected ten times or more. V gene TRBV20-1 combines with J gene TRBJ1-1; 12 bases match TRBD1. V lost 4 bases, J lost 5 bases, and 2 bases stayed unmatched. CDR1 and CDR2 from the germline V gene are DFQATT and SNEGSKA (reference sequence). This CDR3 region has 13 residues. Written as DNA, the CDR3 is TGCAGTGCTACGGGACAGGGGGCAACTGAAGCTTTCTTT. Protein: CSATGQGATEAFF.

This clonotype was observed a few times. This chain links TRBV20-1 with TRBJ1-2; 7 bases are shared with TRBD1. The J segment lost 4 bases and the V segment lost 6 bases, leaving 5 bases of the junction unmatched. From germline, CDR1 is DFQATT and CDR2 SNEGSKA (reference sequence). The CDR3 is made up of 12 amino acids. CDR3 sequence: CSAGQVSYGYTF. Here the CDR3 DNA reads TGCAGTGCCGGACAGGTTTCCTATGGCTACACCTTC.